The rows below give T cell receptor beta chains drawn from one sample of a study of human CD8 memory T cell subsets. TCRdb re-called the 5' RACE reads, yielding one record per CDR3 amino acid sequence without DNA. Across around 9,800 distinct CDR3 sequences, the top ten clones capture roughly a sixth of the sample. The sample comprised CD8+ T cells from PBMCs. The receptor set was obtained from a human donor in good health. CDR3s include the opening cysteine and the closing phenylalanine or tryptophan. Fields, in order: J gene, V gene, CDR3 protein.

j_call: TRBJ2-7; v_call: TRBV4-1; cdr3_aa: CASSLSGTPSYEQYF
j_call: TRBJ2-3; v_call: TRBV10-1; cdr3_aa: CASSWTSGGAGTDTQYF
j_call: TRBJ2-7; v_call: TRBV29-1; cdr3_aa: CSVEEDRGLPLYEQYF
j_call: TRBJ2-7; v_call: TRBV7-2; cdr3_aa: CASSFWQDEQYF
j_call: TRBJ2-7; v_call: TRBV19; cdr3_aa: CASSIEWTSEQYF
j_call: TRBJ2-7; v_call: TRBV25-1; cdr3_aa: CASSEASGGVYEQYF
j_call: TRBJ1-2; v_call: TRBV5-6; cdr3_aa: CASSLVRDSVYGYTF
j_call: TRBJ2-3; v_call: TRBV24-1; cdr3_aa: CATSDLPLASGSRDTQYF
j_call: TRBJ2-3; v_call: TRBV11-3; cdr3_aa: CASSFGEDTQYF
j_call: TRBJ2-1; v_call: TRBV7-3; cdr3_aa: CASSLGGGDRVGQFF
j_call: TRBJ1-5; v_call: TRBV7-9; cdr3_aa: CASSLGTTPSNQPQHF
j_call: TRBJ2-7; v_call: TRBV7-2; cdr3_aa: CASSLAGQGTHYEQYF
j_call: TRBJ2-3; v_call: TRBV28; cdr3_aa: CASSPTWEGPLLSTDTQYF
j_call: TRBJ2-7; v_call: TRBV28; cdr3_aa: CASSLNRDNEQYF
j_call: TRBJ2-1; v_call: TRBV25-1; cdr3_aa: CATDTERDNEQFF
j_call: TRBJ1-1; v_call: TRBV7-9; cdr3_aa: CALKGGAATEAFF
j_call: TRBJ2-5; v_call: TRBV15; cdr3_aa: CATSRGHLQETQYF